A selection of T cell receptor beta chains follows, all from one sample in a study of cytomegalovirus exposure and HLA in healthy donors. The table came from immunoSEQ multiplex PCR; TCRdb's copy has only in-frame clones and leaves some out. The sample includes under 150,000 clones, under 85% seen only once; the top ten take about 0.91%. Sequencing was carried out using PBMCs. The receptors stem from a man aged 18 to 35 in good health and CMV-seronegative. Each CDR3 is given with its conserved first and last residue. The D gene is left open where the match is weak. Size values are once, few and many counts, or a class for expanded clones, and some rows have none.

D gene	V gene	clone size	J gene	CDR3 protein	CDR3 DNA
TRBD1	TRBV7-2	NA	TRBJ1-1	CASSLDRVEAFF	TGTGCCAGCAGTCTCGACAGGGTAGAAGCTTTCTTT
NA	TRBV11-3	NA	TRBJ2-5	CASKGRESETQYF	TGTGCCAGCAAAGGCAGGGAAAGCGAGACCCAGTACTTC
NA	TRBV7-8	few	TRBJ1-1	CASSFIRGTEAFF	TGTGCCAGCAGCTTCATCAGGGGCACTGAAGCTTTCTTT
NA	TRBV7-9	NA	TRBJ2-5	CSSSLGLQGWGETQYF	TGTTCCAGCAGCTTGGGTCTTCAGGGGTGGGGAGAGACCCAGTACTTC
NA	TRBV6-5	NA	TRBJ2-5	CASSDYDRQETQYF	TGTGCCAGCAGTGACTATGACAGACAAGAGACCCAGTACTTC
NA	TRBV15	NA	TRBJ2-5	CATSRDFQEYF	TGTGCCACCAGCAGAGATTTTCAGGAGTACTTC
NA	TRBV2	NA	TRBJ1-1	CASSGRLRVDTEAFF	TGTGCCAGCAGTGGAAGACTTCGAGTGGACACTGAAGCTTTCTTT
TRBD1	TRBV30	NA	TRBJ2-5	CAYTGVETQYF	TGTGCCTATACAGGGGTTGAGACCCAGTACTTC
NA	TRBV7-6	NA	TRBJ2-5	CASSAEETQYF	TGTGCCAGCAGCGCTGAGGAGACCCAGTACTTC
NA	TRBV19	NA	TRBJ1-3	CASKEQDRTIYF	TGTGCCAGTAAGGAACAGGATCGCACCATATATTTT
NA	TRBV6-5	few	TRBJ1-1	CASTPGAWGTEAFF	TGTGCCAGCACCCCGGGAGCATGGGGCACTGAAGCTTTCTTT
NA	TRBV4-3	NA	TRBJ1-3	CASSQEPPGVGNTIYF	TGCGCCAGCAGCCAAGAGCCTCCAGGGGTAGGAAACACCATATATTTT
TRBD1	TRBV12-5	NA	TRBJ2-7	CASGLGGQGRLYEQYF	TGTGCTAGTGGTTTGGGGGGACAGGGGCGGTTGTACGAGCAGTACTTC
NA	TRBV5-1	NA	TRBJ2-5	CASSWRPQGETQYF	TGCGCCAGCAGCTGGAGGCCCCAAGGGGAGACCCAGTACTTC
NA	TRBV9	NA	TRBJ2-5	CASSPPASQETQYF	TGTGCCAGCAGCCCCCCCGCCAGTCAAGAGACCCAGTACTTC
TRBD1	TRBV7-8	NA	TRBJ2-2	CASNGQGVWGELFF	TGTGCCAGCAATGGGCAGGGGGTGTGGGGGGAGCTGTTTTTT
TRBD1	TRBV10-3	few	TRBJ1-1	CAISESQGADTEAFF	TGTGCCATCAGTGAGTCTCAGGGGGCGGACACTGAAGCTTTCTTT
TRBD2	TRBV7-9	NA	TRBJ2-7	CASSPRGDEQYF	TGTGCCAGCAGCCCCCGGGGGGACGAGCAGTACTTC
NA	TRBV5-1	NA	TRBJ2-6	CASTFFPFSGANVLTF	TGCGCCAGCACTTTTTTCCCGTTCTCTGGGGCCAACGTCCTGACTTTC
TRBD2	TRBV4-2	NA	TRBJ2-3	CASSQGLAGGPSTDTQYF	TGTGCCAGCAGCCAGGGACTAGCGGGGGGGCCTAGCACAGATACGCAGTATTTT
NA	TRBV27	few	TRBJ2-4	CASSRLPNQGNKNIQYF	TGTGCCAGCAGCCGTCTACCGAACCAGGGTAACAAAAACATTCAGTACTTC
TRBD1	TRBV5-1	NA	TRBJ2-7	CASSLDGTGGEQYF	TGCGCCAGCAGCTTGGATGGGACAGGGGGCGAGCAGTACTTC
TRBD2	TRBV7-3	NA	TRBJ2-5	CASSRGGTSGVETQYF	TGTGCCAGCAGCAGGGGGGGGACTAGCGGGGTGGAGACCCAGTACTTC